The rows below give T cell receptor beta chains drawn from one sample of a study of graft-versus-host responses after intestinal transplantation. The protocol was immunoSEQ multiplex PCR, while the TCRdb copy is restricted to in-frame clones and leaves out a portion. This sample has roughly 130,000 clones, with 85% to 95% found just once. No antigen is known for these receptors. Sequencing was performed on unstimulated CD4+ T cells sorted from spleen or lymph node cells, taken before intestinal transplant. The receptors here all came from a human donor who received an intestinal transplant. CDR3s include the opening cysteine and the closing phenylalanine or tryptophan. The order of the fields is V gene, CDR3 protein.

>TRBV21-1
CASSKGRAGPPEYTEAFF
>TRBV7-8
CASSVTGTKKELFF
>TRBV29-1
CSLQGNTGELFF
>TRBV5-1
CASSPTSGRIGAASSYNEQFF
>TRBV7-6
CASSLEWGGQPQHF
>TRBV28
CASTNRDRFHEQYF
>TRBV7-2
CASSSTGLAAQFF
>TRBV9
CASSVEPSGGYNEQFF
>TRBV4-3
CASSLSGSAYEQYF
>TRBV28
CASRAPGLPYVEAFF
>TRBV19
CASSIGGNLNTEAFF
>TRBV7-9
CASSYHRGSGRTYNEQFF
>TRBV30
CAWTMAPGNTIYF
>TRBV19
CASSPGRVDTRYF